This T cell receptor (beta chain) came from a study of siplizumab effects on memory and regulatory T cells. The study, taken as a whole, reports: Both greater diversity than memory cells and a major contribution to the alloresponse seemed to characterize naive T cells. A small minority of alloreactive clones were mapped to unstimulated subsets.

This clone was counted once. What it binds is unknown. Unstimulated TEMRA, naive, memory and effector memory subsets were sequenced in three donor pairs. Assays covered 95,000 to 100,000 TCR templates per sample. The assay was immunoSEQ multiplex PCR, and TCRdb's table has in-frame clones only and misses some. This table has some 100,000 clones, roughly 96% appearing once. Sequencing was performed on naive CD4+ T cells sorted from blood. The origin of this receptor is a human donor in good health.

The CDR3 bases are TGTGCCAGCAGCCCTGTGGGGCAGGGGAACACCGGGGAGCTGTTTTTT. Its protein product is CASSPVGQGNTGELFF. The V and J genes are TRBV7-8 and TRBJ2-2; tentatively, D is TRBD1 (5 bases). The germline CDR1 and CDR2 sequences are SGHVS and FQNEAQ. Trimming shortened V by 5 bases and J by 1 base, and 14 bases separated the two germline ends. CDR3 length: 16 residues.